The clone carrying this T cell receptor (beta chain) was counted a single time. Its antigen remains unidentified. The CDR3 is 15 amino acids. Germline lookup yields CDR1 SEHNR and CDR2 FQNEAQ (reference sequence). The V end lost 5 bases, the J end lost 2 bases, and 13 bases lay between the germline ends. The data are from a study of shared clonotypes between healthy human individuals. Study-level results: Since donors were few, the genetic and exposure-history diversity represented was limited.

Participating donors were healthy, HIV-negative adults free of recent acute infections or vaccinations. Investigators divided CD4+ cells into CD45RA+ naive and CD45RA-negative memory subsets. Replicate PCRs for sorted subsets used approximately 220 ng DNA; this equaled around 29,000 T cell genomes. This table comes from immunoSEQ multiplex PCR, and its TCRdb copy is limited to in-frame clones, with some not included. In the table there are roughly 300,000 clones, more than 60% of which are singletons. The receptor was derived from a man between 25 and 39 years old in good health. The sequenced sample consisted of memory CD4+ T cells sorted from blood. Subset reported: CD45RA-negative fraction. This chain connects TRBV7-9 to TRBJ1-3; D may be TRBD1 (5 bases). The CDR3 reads CASSTWGLTGNTIYF. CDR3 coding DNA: TGTGCCAGCAGCACGTGGGGCTTAACTGGAAACACCATATATTTT. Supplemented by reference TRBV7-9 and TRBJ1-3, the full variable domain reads DTGVSQNPRHKITKRGQNVTFRCDPISEHNRLYWYRQTLGQGPEFLTYFQNEAQLEKSRLLSDRFSAERPKGSFSTLEIQRTEQGDSAMYLCASSTWGLTGNTIYFGEGSWLTVV.